The rows below give T cell receptor beta chains drawn from one sample of a study of cytomegalovirus exposure and HLA in healthy donors. Libraries were prepared by immunoSEQ multiplex PCR; TCRdb keeps only in-frame clonotypes and omits some of them. This table holds 150,000 to 200,000 clones, roughly 86% found once. Sequencing was carried out using PBMCs. These receptor sequences come from a man aged 18-30 years in good health and CMV-seropositive. The CDR3 runs from the conserved cysteine through the conserved F or W.

CDR3 protein	V gene	J gene
CASSQFSGRPDTQYF	TRBV4-1	TRBJ2-3
CASSLRSDRIDTQYF	TRBV9	TRBJ2-3
CASSQATGALDTEAFF	TRBV4-2	TRBJ1-1
CASSRGQLNTEAFF	TRBV27	TRBJ1-1
CASSSGNQPQHF	TRBV28	TRBJ1-5
CAISLQGFDGYTF	TRBV10-3	TRBJ1-2
CASGITENTEAFF	TRBV6-5	TRBJ1-1
CASSVGREMDEQYF	TRBV9	TRBJ2-7
CASSAPTGVEYF	TRBV7-9	TRBJ2-7
CASSQQGPDSPSYEQYF	TRBV4-3	TRBJ2-7
CASSPPGGEADTQYF	TRBV9	TRBJ2-3
CASSMAGGRLAGRYQETQYF	TRBV19	TRBJ2-5
CASSQLDRSGNTIYF	TRBV4-3	TRBJ1-3
CASSLTGTGGYQNTEAFF	TRBV7-9	TRBJ1-1
CASSLNGDRAPGYTF	TRBV27	TRBJ1-2
CASSPDSPLTDTQYF	TRBV7-2	TRBJ2-3
CAWSVGEGGFTEAFF	TRBV30	TRBJ1-1
CAWNRGPNTGELFF	TRBV30	TRBJ2-2
CASSLAGGVGTEAFF	TRBV28	TRBJ1-1
CASSDGLATGELFF	TRBV6-4	TRBJ2-2
CASSPGTGHEQYF	TRBV5-6	TRBJ2-7
CASSRTGDHNEQFF	TRBV7-9	TRBJ2-1
CASSTSRGREAFF	TRBV7-6	TRBJ1-1
CASKPQGMNEKLFF	TRBV28	TRBJ1-4
CASSQTTGQETQYF	TRBV5-1	TRBJ2-5
CSVQPSSGRKDTQYF	TRBV29-1	TRBJ2-3
CASSLNSEAFF	TRBV27	TRBJ1-1
CASSQGAYRGNTIYF	TRBV14	TRBJ1-3
CAISGSGNIQYF	TRBV10-3	TRBJ2-4
CASGDREDGANVLTF	TRBV6-5	TRBJ2-6
CASSPPPGTSVYNEQFF	TRBV18	TRBJ2-1
CASSYSQRNTIYF	TRBV6-5	TRBJ1-3
CASSVEGSGWRGYTF	TRBV25-1	TRBJ1-2
CASSLALLPGNTIYF	TRBV5-6	TRBJ1-3
CASSYPRGEQFF	TRBV6-5	TRBJ2-1
CASSTPLGQGPYNSPLHF	TRBV7-3	TRBJ1-6
CASSPRLAGKISGEQFF	TRBV7-6	TRBJ2-1
CASNSPTGLGNQPQHF	TRBV2	TRBJ1-5
CATSSIGTVTDYTF	TRBV15	TRBJ1-2
CASSPTASGQGKDTQYF	TRBV13	TRBJ2-3
CASSEATRGAETQYF	TRBV2	TRBJ2-5
CASSLARTYEQYF	TRBV27	TRBJ2-7
CASSPAPGQNTGELFF	TRBV7-9	TRBJ2-2
CSGTTAYEQYF	TRBV29-1	TRBJ2-7
CASSTPSGGAYEQYF	TRBV28	TRBJ2-7
CASSLAPGGGGQYF	TRBV11-2	TRBJ2-5
CASSLARGSNQPQHF	TRBV7-8	TRBJ1-5
CASSYSGTSGADTQYF	TRBV6-5	TRBJ2-3
CASGVGVRGEKLFF	TRBV25-1	TRBJ1-4
CASSTRLAGYEQFF	TRBV11-2	TRBJ2-1
CATSRGGTGKNEQFF	TRBV15	TRBJ2-1
CASSIRQLQETQYF	TRBV7-6	TRBJ2-5
CASSPRSLGLAVNSYEQYF	TRBV4-1	TRBJ2-7
CASSPSPVSDTQYF	TRBV27	TRBJ2-3
CASSAASGRADTQYF	TRBV18	TRBJ2-3
CASSFIREGEAFF	TRBV27	TRBJ1-1
CASKGGAGQPQHF	TRBV27	TRBJ1-5
CASSSGSGFTGELFF	TRBV7-8	TRBJ2-2
CASTHGGGVATNEKLFF	TRBV27	TRBJ1-4